This passage covers 18 T cell receptor beta chains from one sample sequenced in a study of CD8 T cells in Susac syndrome. RNA totalling roughly 0.45 to 1 ug underwent reverse transcription with random hexamers. Each CDR3 protein is one row after TCRdb ran MiXCR on the immunoSEQ multiplex PCR reads. The data show some 200,000 distinct CDR3 sequences, with 90% to 97% seen just once and approximately 0.098% held by the top ten. Sequencing was carried out using CD4+ T cells from PBMCs. Every receptor here comes from a human donor with Susac syndrome.

V gene TRBV12-3 or TRBV12-4 combines with J gene TRBJ1-5; D unclear. The CDR3 covers 11 residues. V lost 8 bases and J 11 bases, leaving 13 bases between the germline ends. DNA for the CDR3: TGTGCCAGCTCCCAGGCCCAAGCCCAGCATTTT. This translates into CASSQAQAQHF.

V usage is TRBV24-1 and J usage is TRBJ2-5; 8 nucleotides align to TRBD1. CDR1 KGHDR and CDR2 SFDVKD come from the germline V gene. J gave up 1 base and V 5 bases, and 5 bases lay outside the gene matches. The CDR3 length is 15 residues. CDR3 coding DNA: TGTGCCACCAGTGCGGGACAGGCAATCCAAGAGACCCAGTACTTC. This sequence encodes CATSAGQAIQETQYF.

The chain links TRBV6-2 or TRBV6-3 to TRBJ2-3; 13 nucleotides align to TRBD2. Losses at the gene ends were 6 bases for V and 6 bases for J; bases not matched to a gene: 9. Germline V gene data show CDR1 as MNHEY and CDR2 as SVGEGT. The CDR3 loop spans 16 amino acids. CDR3 region: CASSQGLAGYHDTQYF. CDR3 nucleotide sequence: TGTGCCAGCAGCCAGGGACTAGCGGGGTATCATGATACGCAGTATTTT.

The chain has TRBV6-5 and TRBJ2-7; 12 nucleotides match TRBD1. The CDR3 totals 14 residues. V trimming: 10 bases; J trimming: 7 bases; junction bases outside the gene matches: 11. The germline gives CDR1 MNHEY, CDR2 SVGAGI. The CDR3 protein is CATGTGGASEEQYF. The DNA of the CDR3 is TGTGCCACGGGGACAGGGGGCGCTTCGGAAGAGCAGTACTTC.

CDR3 nucleotide sequence: TGCAGTGTGCCGTCAATGGGCGGGGGGGCCATGTTAGATACGCAGTATTTT. This codes for CSVPSMGGGAMLDTQYF. J is TRBJ2-3 and V is TRBV20-1; 9 bases line up with TRBD2. CDR1 and CDR2 (germline): DFQATT, SNEGSKA (reference sequence). This CDR3 contains 17 residues. V lost 7 bases to trimming and J lost 5 bases; unmatched junction nucleotides: 19.

The V and J genes are TRBV12-3 or TRBV12-4 and TRBJ1-2; perhaps TRBD1 as D (5 bases). The CDR3 runs 13 residues. V shed 3 bases and J shed 4 bases, with 9 bases lying between them. Here the CDR3 DNA reads TGTGCCAGCAGTTTGAACAGGCCCTATGGCTACACCTTC. It is translated as CASSLNRPYGYTF.

CDR3 sequence (DNA): TGTGCCAGCAGTGAATACGGATCCAAACAAGAGACCCAGTACTTC. Translation: CASSEYGSKQETQYF. This chain connects TRBV25-1 to TRBJ2-5; D not resolved. Trimming took off 0 bases at V and 2 bases at J, with 10 bases between the two ends. The germline gives CDR1 MGHDK, CDR2 SYGVNS. The CDR3 is 15 residues long.

This clonotype was recorded only once. V gene TRBV2 combines with J gene TRBJ2-5; 12 bases agree with TRBD1. The CDR3 extends over 16 amino acids. V shed 4 bases, J shed 4 bases, and the junction held 7 bases outside the gene matches. Germline loops: CDR1 SNHLY, CDR2 FYNNEI. The CDR3 spells CASSGGPGQGAETQYF. The CDR3 DNA is TGTGCCAGCAGTGGGGGTCCGGGACAGGGGGCAGAGACCCAGTACTTC. The full variable domain, in which reference TRBV2 and TRBJ2-5 provide the parts outside the CDR3, is EPEVTQTPSHQVTQMGQEVILRCVPISNHLYFYWYRQILGQKVEFLVSFYNNEISEKSEIFDDQFSVERPDGSNFTLKIRSTKLEDSAMYFCASSGGPGQGAETQYFGPGTRLLVL.

The chain links TRBV3-1 to TRBJ2-5; TRBD1 agrees at 9 bases. With 0 bases clipped from V and 4 bases from J, the junction kept 9 bases outside the gene matches. CDR1 LGHDT and CDR2 YNNKEL come from the germline V gene (reference sequence). The CDR3 length is 17 residues. Here the CDR3 reads CASSQEPGTGYRETQYF. CDR3 nucleotide sequence: TGTGCCAGCAGCCAAGAGCCCGGGACAGGGTATCGAGAGACCCAGTACTTC.

The chain carries TRBV7-3 and TRBJ2-3; D possibly corresponds to TRBD2 (6 bases). V lost 0 bases and J lost 4, with 11 bases in between. Germline assignment: CDR1 SGHTA and CDR2 FQGTGA. This CDR3 region has 15 residues. CDR3 loop: CASSLTSGRADTQYF. DNA for the CDR3: TGTGCCAGCAGCTTAACTAGCGGCAGGGCAGATACGCAGTATTTT.

The chain is built from TRBV5-4 and TRBJ2-3; no clear D gene. Per germline, CDR1 SGHNT and CDR2 YYREEE (reference sequence). V was shortened by 0 bases and J by 4 bases, with 3 bases between the two germline ends. The CDR3 has 12 residues. CDR3 DNA: TGTGCCAGCAGCTTGGTTGCAGATACGCAGTATTTT. Its protein product is CASSLVADTQYF.

The chain carries TRBV20-1 and TRBJ2-7, with D possibly matching TRBD1 (5 bases). Per the germline V gene, CDR1 is DFQATT and CDR2 is SNEGSKA (reference sequence). Deletions cut 6 bases from V and 4 bases from J, with 13 bases between. CDR3 size: 12 residues. This chain's CDR3 is CSAAGNLYEQYF. In nucleotides, the CDR3 is TGCAGTGCAGCAGGGAATCTATACGAGCAGTACTTC.

The chain uses TRBV7-9 and TRBJ1-2, with D tentatively TRBD1 (6 bases). There are 14 residues in the CDR3. Trimming removed 3 bases at V and 3 bases at J, with 11 bases between. The germline V gene encodes CDR1 SEHNR and CDR2 FQNEAQ (reference sequence). CDR3 sequence reads: CASSFGQLHYGYTF. The CDR3 DNA reads as TGTGCCAGCAGCTTTGGACAGCTACACTATGGCTACACCTTC.

The V gene is TRBV29-1, the J gene TRBJ2-2; D not certain. Trimming removed 5 bases from V and 2 bases from J, with 6 bases in between. Germline CDR1 reads SQVTM; CDR2 reads ANQGSEA. The CDR3 has 12 residues. In nucleotides, the CDR3 is TGCAGCGTTCAATTTAACACCGGGGAGCTGTTTTTT. Its protein product is CSVQFNTGELFF.

The chain combines TRBV5-6 with TRBJ2-3; TRBD2 matches at 7 bases. CDR1 and CDR2 (germline): SGHDT, YYEEEE. The CDR3 is 14 amino acids. The J segment lost 4 bases and the V segment lost 2 bases, leaving 4 bases of the junction unmatched. This CDR3 is CASSLSGAADTQYF. The CDR3 DNA reads as TGTGCCAGCAGCTTAAGCGGGGCTGCAGATACGCAGTATTTT.

The chain uses TRBV20-1 and TRBJ2-7, with D possibly TRBD1 on 6 matching bases. The CDR3 has 14 residues. V gave up 0 bases and J gave up 1 base, with 10 bases separating them. The germline V gene has CDR1 DFQATT and CDR2 SNEGSKA (reference sequence). CDR3 bases: TGCAGTGCTAGAGATTTGGGGGCTTCCTACGAGCAGTACTTC. It specifies CSARDLGASYEQYF.

The chain couples TRBV12-5 to TRBJ1-6; the match to TRBD1 covers 7 bases. Germline V lookup: CDR1 LGHNT, CDR2 FRNRAP. After removal of 5 bases from V and 6 bases from J, the junction contained 7 bases not matched to a gene. CDR3 size: 15 residues. The CDR3 region is CASGQLQGSNSPLHF. As DNA, the CDR3 is TGTGCTAGTGGTCAACTACAGGGGTCTAATTCACCCCTCCACTTT.

The V call is TRBV7-8, the J call TRBJ2-5; 9 nucleotides align to TRBD2. Germline CDR1 and CDR2: SGHVS and FQNEAQ. V dropped 5 bases and J dropped 5; count of bases not matched to a gene: 6. The CDR3 sequence is 14 residues long. As DNA, the CDR3 is TGTGCCAGCAGCCCAGGACTAGCGAAGGAGACCCAGTACTTC. This encodes CASSPGLAKETQYF.